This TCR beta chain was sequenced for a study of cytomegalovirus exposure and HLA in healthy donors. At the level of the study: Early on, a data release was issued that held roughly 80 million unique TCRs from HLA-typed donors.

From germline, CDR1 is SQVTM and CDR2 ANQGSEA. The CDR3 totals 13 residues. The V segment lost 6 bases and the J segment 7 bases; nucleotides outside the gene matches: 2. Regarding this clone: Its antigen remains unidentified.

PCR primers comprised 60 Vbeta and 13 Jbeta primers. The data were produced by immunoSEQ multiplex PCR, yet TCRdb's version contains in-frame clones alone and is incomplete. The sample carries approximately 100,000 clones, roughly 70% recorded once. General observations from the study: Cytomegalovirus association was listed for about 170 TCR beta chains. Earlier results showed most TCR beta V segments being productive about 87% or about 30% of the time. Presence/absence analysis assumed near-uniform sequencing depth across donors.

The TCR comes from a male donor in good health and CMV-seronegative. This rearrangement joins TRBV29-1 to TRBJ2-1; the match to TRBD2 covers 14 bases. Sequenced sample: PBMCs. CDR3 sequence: CSVGTSGSNEQFF. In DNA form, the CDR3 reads TGCAGCGTGGGGACTAGCGGGAGTAATGAGCAGTTCTTC.